Described below is a single T cell receptor beta chain sequence and its context. The sample's treatment: randomized to nivolumab then ipilimumab (arm A) or the reverse (arm B). Sorted cells were live CD3+CD8+, lacking CD19 and CD56, from PBMCs. The length of the CDR3 is 11 residues. CDR1 is SGHDN and CDR2 is FVKESK in the germline V gene. The V gene lost 3 bases and the J gene lost 13 bases, with 10 bases spanning the gap. The source of the sample is a study of sequential checkpoint blockade in melanoma. Libraries were prepared by immunoSEQ multiplex PCR; TCRdb keeps only in-frame clonotypes and omits some of them. The data contain approximately 11,000 clones, roughly 81% of them singletons.

This sequence joins TRBV14 and TRBJ2-1; tentatively, D is TRBD2 (5 bases). Sequences were derived from CD8+ T cells sorted from blood (inferred from file names), sampled from a patient given nivolumab and ipilimumab in sequence. This receptor was taken from a human donor with melanoma. The CDR3 here is CASSQGDPQFF. As DNA, the CDR3 is TGTGCCAGCAGCCAGGGAGATCCACAGTTCTTC.